The TCR beta chain described here comes from a study of T cells in Graves' hyperthyroidism and ophthalmopathy. The study, taken as a whole, reports: The model identified upcoming ophthalmopathy a median roughly 6.5 months ahead of onset. Most clonotypes that expanded in the thyroid above 0.001 also showed up in blood.

This clonotype was recorded many times. The antigen is unknown. What was amplified from RNA transcripts were TCR beta CDR3 regions. The HTBI set primed first-round TCR CDR3 RT-PCR. TCRdb independently ran MiXCR on the multiplex PCR reads; one entry per CDR3 protein. The sample lists hundreds of thousands of distinct CDR3 sequences, roughly 13% occurring once. CDR3 size: 14 residues. Trimming took 4 bases from V and 5 from J; bases not matched to a gene: 10. The germline V gene has CDR1 GTSNPN and CDR2 SVGIG (reference sequence). The sample comprised blood. This clonotype was sampled from a woman younger than 45 with Graves' hyperthyroidism. The chain recombines TRBV30 with TRBJ2-7; 8 bases match TRBD2. This chain's CDR3 is CAWTGGAGIHEQYF. The CDR3 coding sequence is TGTGCCTGGACCGGGGGGGCAGGGATCCACGAGCAGTACTTC.